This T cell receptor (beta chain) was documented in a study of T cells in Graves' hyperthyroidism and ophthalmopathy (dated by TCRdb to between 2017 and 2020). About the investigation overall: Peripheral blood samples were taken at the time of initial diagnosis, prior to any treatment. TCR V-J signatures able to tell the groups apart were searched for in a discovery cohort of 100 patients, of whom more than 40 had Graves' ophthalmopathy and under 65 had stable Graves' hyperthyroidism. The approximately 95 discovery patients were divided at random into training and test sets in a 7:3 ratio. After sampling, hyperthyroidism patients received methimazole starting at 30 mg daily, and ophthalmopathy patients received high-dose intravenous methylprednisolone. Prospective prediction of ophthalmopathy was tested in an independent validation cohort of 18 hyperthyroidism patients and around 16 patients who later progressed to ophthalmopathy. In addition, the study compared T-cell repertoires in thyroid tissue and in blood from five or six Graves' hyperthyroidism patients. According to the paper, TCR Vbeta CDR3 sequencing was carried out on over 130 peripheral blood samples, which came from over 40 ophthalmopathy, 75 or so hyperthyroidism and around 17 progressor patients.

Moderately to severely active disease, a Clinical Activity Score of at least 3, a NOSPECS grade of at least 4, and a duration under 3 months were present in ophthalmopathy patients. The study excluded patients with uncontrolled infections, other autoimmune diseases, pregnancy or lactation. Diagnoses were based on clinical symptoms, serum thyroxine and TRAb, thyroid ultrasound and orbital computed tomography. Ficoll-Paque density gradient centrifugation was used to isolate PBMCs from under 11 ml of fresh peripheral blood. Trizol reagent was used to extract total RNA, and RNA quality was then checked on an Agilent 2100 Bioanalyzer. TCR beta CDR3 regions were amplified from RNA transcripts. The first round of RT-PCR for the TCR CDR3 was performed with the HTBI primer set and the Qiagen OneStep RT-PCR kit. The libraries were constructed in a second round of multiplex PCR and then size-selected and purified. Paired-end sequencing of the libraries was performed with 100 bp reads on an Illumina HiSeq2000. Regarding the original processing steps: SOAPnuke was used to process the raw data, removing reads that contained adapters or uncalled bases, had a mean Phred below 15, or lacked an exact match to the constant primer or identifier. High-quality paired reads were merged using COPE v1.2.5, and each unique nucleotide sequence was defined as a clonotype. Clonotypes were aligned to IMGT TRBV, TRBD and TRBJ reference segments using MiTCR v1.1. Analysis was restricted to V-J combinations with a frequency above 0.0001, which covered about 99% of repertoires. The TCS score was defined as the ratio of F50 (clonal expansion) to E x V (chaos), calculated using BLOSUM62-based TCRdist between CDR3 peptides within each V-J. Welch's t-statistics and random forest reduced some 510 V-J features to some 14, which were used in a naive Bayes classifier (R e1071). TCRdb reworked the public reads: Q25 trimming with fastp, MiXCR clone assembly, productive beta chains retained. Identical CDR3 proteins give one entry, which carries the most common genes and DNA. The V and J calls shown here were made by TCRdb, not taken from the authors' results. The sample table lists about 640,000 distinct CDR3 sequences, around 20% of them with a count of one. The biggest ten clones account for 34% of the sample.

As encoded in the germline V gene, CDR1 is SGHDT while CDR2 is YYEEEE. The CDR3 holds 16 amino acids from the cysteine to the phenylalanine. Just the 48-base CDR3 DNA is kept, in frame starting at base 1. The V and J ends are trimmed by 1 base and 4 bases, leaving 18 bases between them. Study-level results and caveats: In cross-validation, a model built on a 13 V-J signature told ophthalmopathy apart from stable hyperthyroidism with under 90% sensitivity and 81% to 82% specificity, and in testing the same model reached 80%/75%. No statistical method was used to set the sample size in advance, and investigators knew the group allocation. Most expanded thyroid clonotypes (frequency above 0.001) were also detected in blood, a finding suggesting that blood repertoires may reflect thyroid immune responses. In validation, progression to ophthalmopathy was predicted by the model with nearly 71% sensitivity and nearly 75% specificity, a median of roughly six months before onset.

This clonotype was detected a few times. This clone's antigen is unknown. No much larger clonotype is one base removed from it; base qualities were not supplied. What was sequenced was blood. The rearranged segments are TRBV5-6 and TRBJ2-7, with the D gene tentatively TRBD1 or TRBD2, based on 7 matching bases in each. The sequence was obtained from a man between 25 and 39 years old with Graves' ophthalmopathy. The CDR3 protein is CASSLTPDRRGYEQYF. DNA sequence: TGTGCCAGCAGCTTGACCCCGGACAGGCGGGGGTACGAGCAGTACTTC.